The present entry profiles one T cell receptor (beta chain) with its context. Its specificity is not known. From germline, CDR1 is SNHLY and CDR2 FYNNEI. There are 20 residues in the CDR3. After removal of 7 bases from V and 2 bases from J, the junction contained 22 bases not matched to a gene. Generated by immunoSEQ multiplex PCR, the TCRdb table keeps only in-frame clones and is missing some. The table shows approximately 85,000 clones, with 91% occurring only once. This sample was included in a study of graft-versus-host responses after intestinal transplantation. This specimen consisted of unstimulated CD8+ T cells sorted from spleen or lymph node cells, obtained before transplant. The TCR was taken from a human donor who was the organ donor for an intestinal transplant. The chain carries TRBV2 and TRBJ2-7, with TRBD2 matching 11 bases. CDR3 nucleotide sequence: TGTGCCAGCAAACTAGGAATCGGGCTAGCGGGAGGCACTGCCGCCTACGAGCAGTACTTC. Encoded protein: CASKLGIGLAGGTAAYEQYF. Supplemented by reference TRBV2 and TRBJ2-7, the full variable domain reads EPEVTQTPSHQVTQMGQEVILRCVPISNHLYFYWYRQILGQKVEFLVSFYNNEISEKSEIFDDQFSVERPDGSNFTLKIRSTKLEDSAMYFCASKLGIGLAGGTAAYEQYFGPGTRLTVT.